The 2 T cell receptor beta chains below were found in one sample sequenced in a study of shared clonotypes between healthy human individuals. Sequenced by immunoSEQ multiplex PCR; TCRdb stores in-frame clones only, minus some. Of 2 million to 2.5 million clones listed, 93% were seen once; the top ten hold approximately 0.36%. Source material: naive CD4+ T cells from PBMCs. Documented subset: CD45RA+ positively selected. These receptors were obtained from a man aged 18 to 30 in good health. Some clones in this sample may be carry-over from other donors' samples.

Remarks on this clone: The sample carries other DNA sequences with the same CDR3. The V call is TRBV6-5, the J call TRBJ1-1; 7 bases map to TRBD1. This CDR3 comprises 15 residues. The germline CDR1 and CDR2 sequences are MNHEY and SVGAGI. Trimming at V came to 4 bases and at J to 2 bases, leaving 7 bases not matched to a gene. As DNA, the CDR3 is TGTGCCAGCAGTTTGAACAGGGGCCTTAACACTGAAGCTTTCTTT. Amino acids: CASSLNRGLNTEAFF.

This chain links TRBV4-1 with TRBJ1-5; TRBD1 might be the D (6 bases). CDR1 and CDR2 from the germline V gene are MGHRA and YSYEKL. The CDR3 contains 16 residues. The V end lost 1 base, the J end lost 4 bases, and 14 bases lay between the germline ends. The CDR3 region has the DNA TGCGCCAGCAGCCAAGTTCGGACAGTCGAGAATCAGCCCCAGCATTTT. Its translation: CASSQVRTVENQPQHF.